Sequencing of this T cell receptor (beta chain) was carried out in a study of cytomegalovirus exposure and HLA in healthy donors. CDR3 length: 13 residues. The V end was cut by 3 bases, the J end by 8 bases, with 8 bases between. Germline-derived CDR1 and CDR2 are SGHVS and FNYEAQ. The PCR employed 60 Vbeta primers together with 13 Jbeta primers. Assay: immunoSEQ multiplex PCR; the TCRdb copy retains only in-frame clones and omits some. The table lists some 150,000 clones, under 80% of them singletons. The sequenced material came from PBMCs. The V and J genes are TRBV7-6 and TRBJ1-6, with D unresolved. This clonotype was obtained from a man younger than 30 in good health and CMV-seropositive. The CDR3: CASSFSVDSPLHF. The CDR3 DNA reads TGTGCCAGCAGCTTTAGCGTAGATTCACCCCTCCACTTT.